Listed below are T cell receptor beta chains from one sample, sequenced in a study of shared clonotypes between healthy human individuals. Profiled with immunoSEQ multiplex PCR; TCRdb holds only in-frame clones, not every one. The sample holds millions of clones; about 95% are singletons and the top ten take 0.13%. What was sequenced was naive CD4+ T cells sorted from blood. The source of these receptors is a man between 18 and 29 years old in good health. Both conserved end residues are trimmed from each CDR3. The D gene is left open where the match is weak.

V: TRBV7-6; D: TRBD1; CDR3: ASSRSTGGNTGELF
V: TRBV6-1; D: NA; CDR3: ASEEGVRQPQH
V: TRBV4-1; D: TRBD2; CDR3: ASSQGLAGGLAKNIQY
V: TRBV5-1; D: TRBD2; CDR3: ASSLGTSGYEQY
V: TRBV5-1; D: TRBD1; CDR3: ASSLGTVPPNEKLF
V: TRBV5-4; D: NA; CDR3: ASSSTVPRGEQF
V: TRBV7-9; D: NA; CDR3: ASSLGPLYQVTEAF
V: TRBV7-2; D: TRBD2; CDR3: ASSPVAGNYEQY
V: TRBV10-3; D: NA; CDR3: AISDARAIKNTGELF
V: TRBV2; D: NA; CDR3: ASSPGSPRSTEAF
V: TRBV11-2; D: NA; CDR3: ASSLSSGGETQY
V: TRBV5-1; D: NA; CDR3: ASSLGSSNYEQY
V: TRBV6-5; D: TRBD2; CDR3: ASSRGGTDTQY
V: TRBV27; D: TRBD1; CDR3: ASRDRGSTNEKLF
V: TRBV11-2; D: NA; CDR3: ASSLSFVRTPRETQY
V: TRBV5-1; D: NA; CDR3: ASSPVPGYNSPLH
V: TRBV6-6; D: NA; CDR3: ASSYSTLNTEAF
V: TRBV5-1; D: NA; CDR3: ASSLNGKETQY
V: TRBV18; D: TRBD1; CDR3: ASSPRQGATQY
V: TRBV14; D: TRBD2; CDR3: ASSQASGLALNEQF
V: TRBV6-5; D: NA; CDR3: ASKFRDYNSPLH
V: TRBV2; D: NA; CDR3: ASSELVPPDTQY
V: TRBV28; D: NA; CDR3: ASSLGGLGRGQETQY
V: TRBV18; D: NA; CDR3: ASSEQGNEQF
V: TRBV5-4; D: NA; CDR3: ASSAGVNTGELF
V: TRBV5-6; D: TRBD2; CDR3: ASRTSGTDTQY
V: TRBV10-1; D: TRBD2; CDR3: ASSGTSGKNNEQF
V: TRBV7-7; D: NA; CDR3: ASSLVWGETQY
V: TRBV25-1; D: NA; CDR3: ASSPRISGANVLT
V: TRBV5-1; D: TRBD1; CDR3: ASSLAKGQEDQPQH
V: TRBV6-1; D: TRBD1; CDR3: ASSKTGASGNTIY
V: TRBV10-3; D: NA; CDR3: AIRRDWNTEAF
V: TRBV4-3; D: NA; CDR3: ASSQDGHNEQF
V: TRBV6-6; D: NA; CDR3: ASSYSGGLAKNIQY
V: TRBV10-3; D: NA; CDR3: AISATRGTNEKLF
V: TRBV28; D: NA; CDR3: ASTLAVSYEQY
V: TRBV7-8; D: TRBD2; CDR3: ASSPGPSGGANEQF
V: TRBV18; D: TRBD1; CDR3: ASSPGDRDYGYT
V: TRBV10-3; D: NA; CDR3: AISPGEASYGYT
V: TRBV5-1; D: TRBD1; CDR3: ASSAGGTGGGEQY